The following is a T cell receptor (beta chain) sequence with its context. What it binds is not known. The entry originates in a study of response to subunit inactivated influenza vaccine. Using its own MiXCR run on the RT-PCR reads, TCRdb lists one record per CDR3 protein. Among around 200,000 distinct CDR3 sequences listed, more than 10% were seen once. CDR1 and CDR2 (germline): SGHTA, FQGNSA. The CDR3 spans 15 residues. Trimming removed 1 base from V and 2 bases from J; junction bases left unmatched: 3. Study-level findings and limits: Authors suggested few new T cells are recruited by each seasonal influenza vaccination.

These same records also appear under a second study, on T cells expressing NK-cell markers. This second report adds: In generating TCR beta cDNA, 5'RACE template switching with UMIs was used. Underlying the TCR beta repertoires were sorted CD3+CD56+NKG2C+, CD3+CD56+NKG2C- and CD3+CD56-NKG2C+ T cells. These clonotypes additionally ranked first within the CD3+CD56-NKG2C+ fraction of a few donors.

The specimen was CD8+ T cells sorted from PBMCs, collected about 11 days after vaccination. The chain carries TRBV7-2 and TRBJ2-5; 8 bases map to TRBD1. This clonotype was obtained from a man in his forties or fifties who received an inactivated influenza vaccine. The DNA of the CDR3 is TGTGCCAGCAGCTTAGGGGGACAGGTTCAAGAGACCCAGTACTTC. Its protein product is CASSLGGQVQETQYF.